This T cell receptor beta chain was profiled in a study of blood T cell repertoires in COVID-19. The V and J ends lost 9 bases and 1 base, in that order; junction bases with no gene match: 9. The CDR3 sequence is 15 residues long. CDR1 is LGHDT, CDR2 YNNKEL, per germline (reference sequence). Data came from immunoSEQ multiplex PCR; TCRdb stores just in-frame clones and leaves some out. The sample has 350,000 to 400,000 clones; around 90% are singletons. V usage is TRBV3-1 (or the pseudogene TRBV3-2) and J usage is TRBJ1-1, with 9 positions matching TRBD1. Sequencing was done on a sample of peripheral blood. This TCR came from a woman aged 25 to 39 with COVID-19, enrolled during active disease. CDR3 nucleotide sequence: TGTGCCAGTTTAAAACAGGGGGCGGAGAACACTGAAGCTTTCTTT. Translation: CASLKQGAENTEAFF.